This T cell receptor (beta chain) was observed in a study of T-cell reconstitution after alpha-beta-depleted transplantation in children listed by TCRdb under 2016. Some background on the complete study: T-cell immune reconstitution after TCRalphabeta/CD19-depleted allogeneic hematopoietic cell transplantation in children was quantitatively tracked in the study by means of TCR repertoire profiling.

The library was obtained by PCR. These reads were obtained on an Illumina HiSeq 2500. To normalize quantification of the TCRbeta repertoire, the TCR libraries were built with molecular barcoding that relied on unique molecular identifiers. In-frame beta chains were kept once TCRdb had trimmed the public reads at Q25 with fastp and called clones with MiXCR. CDR3 protein duplicates are merged, each entry listing the most common genes and DNA. This sample is represented by hundreds of thousands of distinct CDR3 sequences; around 13% of them were singletons. The ten largest clones capture 0.75% to 0.85% of the sample. In this sample, this clonotype turned up many times. Which antigen it targets is not known. There are no base qualities to consult, and no much larger clone falls within one base. The meaning of the sample's treatment or condition label: allogeneic hematopoietic cell transplantation with graft depleted of TCRalphabeta T cells and CD19 B cells. Transplant recipients were children who received TCRalphabeta/CD19-depleted allogeneic hematopoietic cell grafts.

The paper's findings and limits, for the study overall: Over subsequent months, a decline in hyperexpanded clone frequencies was noted, and after one year, T-cell counts and TCRbeta diversity were mostly ascribed to newly produced T cells. The high TCRbeta diversity at day 60 in some patients was ascribed to recipient T cells and intrathymic progenitors that had survived conditioning. Apparently early alphabetaT-cell count recovery about two months after transplant reportedly relied on only several hundred rapidly expanded clones derived from non-depleted graft cells.

The germline V gene (reference sequence) specifies DFQATT as CDR1 and SNEGSKA as CDR2. From cysteine to phenylalanine, the CDR3 is 12 amino acids long. The kept DNA is CDR3 alone, 36 bases in frame from the first base. At the junction V is shortened by 1 base and J by 5 bases, with 9 bases in between. The receptor was derived from a girl aged 2 to 9 with congenital amegakaryocytic thrombocytopenia, due to receive a stem cell transplant. This specimen was PBMCs, taken before TCRalphabeta/CD19-depleted stem cell transplant. Here the chain combines TRBV20-1 and TRBJ2-7, with no D gene named confidently. The CDR3 protein: CSARGSTDEQYF. The sequenced DNA: TGCAGTGCTAGAGGGTCCACAGACGAGCAGTACTTC.